This TCR beta chain comes out of a study of blood T cell repertoires in COVID-19 (dated by TCRdb to about 2020). A note on the overall study: Samples covering the acute and convalescent phases of COVID-19 were provided by collaborators in the United States, Italy and Spain. Where available, HLA class I and class II types were obtained from metadata supplied by the sample provider rather than from assay-based typing. Sample metadata almost always included a de-identified subject ID, COVID-19 status, age in years and sex. The repertoires were released in a freely available public database intended as a resource for research on the immune response to SARS-CoV-2. The prospective study material was composed of cDNA or gDNA derived from T cells, B-cell-depleted T cells, or PBMCs. Samples came from the ongoing ImmuneRACE study (first 160 participants) plus 1,254 subjects from 6 global collaborators. Deeply sampled blood TCRbeta repertoires from subjects exposed to, actively infected with, or recovered from COVID-19 were included in the dataset.

TCRbeta CDR3 regions were amplified from genomic DNA by means of the immunoSEQ Assay, a bias-controlled multiplex PCR. In the source study's methods: Nucleated cell counts per sample were estimated from amplification of reference gene primers within the assay. To quantify the absolute abundance of each unique TCRbeta CDR3 rearrangement, sequence reads were collapsed and filtered. For each sample, productive Simpson clonality was calculated by taking the square root of Simpson's diversity index across productive rearrangements. TCRdb mirrors the immuneACCESS table, restricted to in-frame sequences. Some clones are absent from its copies; in checked studies, under half trace to an unresolved V gene, and the reason for the others is unknown. V and J calls and clone size are copied from that table; D and trimming were computed from the DNA. The sample table records 90,000 to 140,000 clones; around 81% of these occur just once. The ten most abundant clones make up 8% to 9.5% of the sample.

In regard to this clone: Its antigen remains unidentified. One base away there is no much larger clone; base qualities are not given.

What the work shows at the level of the full study, not this receptor alone: How much clinical and demographic metadata was included differed by source and by participant, and the metadata was provided uncurated.

Each collaborating institution followed its own protocols to collect whole blood in K2EDTA tubes. For TCRbeta analysis, collaborators shipped samples in one of three forms: frozen whole blood, isolated PBMCs, or DNA extracted from either of those sample types. According to the germline V gene, CDR1 reads SGHRS and CDR2 reads YFSETQ. Inclusive of the bounding cysteine and phenylalanine, the CDR3 is 15 residues long. Only the CDR3 DNA is retained, 45 bases long and in frame from the first base. The trim is 4 bases for V and 8 bases for J, with a gap of 18 bases between the germline ends. The sample consisted of peripheral blood. The source is a woman in her 70s with acute or convalescent COVID-19. Recombination linked TRBV5-1 to TRBJ1-4, with no confident D gene call. The nucleotide sequence is TGCGCCAGCAGCCCTGAGGGAATCTCGGGGGAAAAACTGTTTTTT. The translation is CASSPEGISGEKLFF.